This T cell receptor beta chain was profiled in a study of OX40 agonist ivuxolimab in advanced cancers. Germline CDR1 and CDR2: SGHVS and FQNEAQ. V gave up 1 base and J gave up 3 bases, with 16 bases separating them. There are 16 residues in the CDR3. Some clones are missing from TCRdb's copy, which holds only in-frame ones; the method was immunoSEQ multiplex PCR. The table records over 80,000 clones, about 84% of them present only once. The input for sequencing was CD4+ or CD8+ T cells sorted from blood, taken in a trial of the OX40 agonist ivuxolimab. V is TRBV7-8 and J is TRBJ2-7; the D gene is possibly TRBD1 (6 bases). This TCR came from an adult with an advanced solid tumor such as melanoma, head and neck, liver or kidney cancer. The CDR3 DNA follows: TGTGCCAGCAGCTTAGGGGCCGGGACACACTTCTACGAGCAGTACTTC. This translates into CASSLGAGTHFYEQYF. The variable domain in full, completed from reference TRBV7-8 and TRBJ2-7, reads GAGVSQSPRYKVAKRGQDVALRCDPISGHVSLFWYQQALGQGPEFLTYFQNEAQLDKSGLPSDRFFAERPEGSVSTLKIQRTQQEDSAVYLCASSLGAGTHFYEQYFGPGTRLTVT.